Listed here are 25 T cell receptor beta chains from one sample, sequenced in a study of CD8+CD57+ T cells in acquired aplastic anemia. It was genomic DNA that served as the template for profiling TCR beta VDJ and CDR3. TCRdb re-analysed the reads in MiXCR, keeping a single row per CDR3 protein. The sample holds hundreds of thousands of distinct CDR3 sequences; roughly 59% are singletons and the top ten take roughly 1.2%. Sequencing involved patients with CD8+CD57+ cell expansion previously shown by flow cytometry. Sequencing input: sorted CD4+, CD8+, or CD8+CD57+ T cells (not recorded which) from PBMCs. The receptors derive from a human donor with aplastic anemia.

In this sample, this clonotype turned up many times. The chain joins TRBV20-1 to TRBJ2-5, with 8 nucleotides matching TRBD1. The CDR3 spans 13 residues. The V and J ends lost 7 bases and 2 bases, in that order; junction bases with no gene match: 6. CDR1 DFQATT and CDR2 SNEGSKA come from the germline V gene (reference sequence). CDR3 DNA sequence: TGCAGTGTCCGGGACAGGTATCAAGAGACCCAGTACTTC. Its protein product is CSVRDRYQETQYF.

The sample holds many counts of this clonotype. This chain joins TRBV6-5 and TRBJ2-3; D could derive from TRBD1 or TRBD2 (5 bases each). V was clipped by 5 bases and J by 2 bases, with 14 bases between them. Looked up from germline, CDR1 is MNHEY and CDR2 is SVGAGI. This CDR3 region has 15 residues. CDR3 DNA sequence: TGTGCCAGCAGTCACCGGGACGAACCCACAGATACGCAGTATTTT. The encoded protein is CASSHRDEPTDTQYF.

V usage is TRBV7-2 and J usage is TRBJ2-2, with 15 positions matching TRBD2. With V trimmed by 1 base and J by 4 bases, 7 bases remained unmatched. Looked up from germline, CDR1 is SGHTA and CDR2 is FQGNSA. There are 19 residues in the CDR3. CDR3 nucleotide sequence: TGTGCCAGCAGCTTAGGGACTAGCGGGAGGGCCTTGGGCACCGGGGAGCTGTTTTTT. It is translated as CASSLGTSGRALGTGELFF. Variable domain in full (rest from reference TRBV7-2 and TRBJ2-2): GAGVSQSPSNKVTEKGKDVELRCDPISGHTALYWYRQSLGQGLEFLIYFQGNSAPDKSGLPSDRFSAERTGGSVSTLTIQRTQQEDSAVYLCASSLGTSGRALGTGELFFGEGSRLTVL.

V and J are TRBV19 and TRBJ2-2, with 11 bases fitting TRBD2. The ends lost 3 bases at V and 4 bases at J; junction bases unmatched: 4. Germline V gene data show CDR1 as LNHDA and CDR2 as SQIVND (reference sequence). CDR3 length: 16 amino acids. This CDR3 reads CASSIGSGGATGELFF. CDR3 nucleotide sequence: TGTGCCAGTAGTATCGGTAGCGGGGGGGCCACCGGGGAGCTGTTTTTT.

To note about this clonotype: The germline gene is not matched at one end of the junction; a read error may be the cause. The genes are TRBV7-3 and TRBJ2-3, with 8 bases aligning to TRBD2. Germline V gene lookup returns CDR1 SGHTA and CDR2 FQGTGA. The length of the CDR3 is 14 residues. CDR3 in amino acids: CASSQGGGFNEQYF. CDR3 coding DNA: TGCGCCAGCAGCCAAGGCGGGGGGTTCAATGAGCAGTATTTT.

The genes are TRBV7-9 and TRBJ2-6; tentative D call: TRBD1 (6 bases). The germline V gene encodes CDR1 SEHNR and CDR2 FQNEAQ (reference sequence). V was cut by 6 bases and J by 8 bases, with 11 bases left in between. There are 13 residues in the CDR3. The CDR3 bases are TGTGCCAGCAGGTGGGACATTACCAACGTCCTGACTTTC. This encodes CASRWDITNVLTF.

The gene calls are TRBV14 and TRBJ1-3; D is undetermined. The ends were cut back, 4 bases at V and 0 bases at J, with 13 bases in the middle. Germline V gene lookup returns CDR1 SGHDN and CDR2 FVKESK. This CDR3 has 16 residues. CDR3 amino acids: CASSPLGPHSGNTIYF. The DNA of the CDR3 is TGTGCCAGCAGCCCGTTAGGACCGCACTCTGGAAACACCATATATTTT.

CDR3 region: CASSSRGGAPGEQYF. The CDR3 DNA follows: TGTGCCAGCAGCTCCAGAGGCGGGGCCCCCGGCGAGCAGTACTTC. The J gene is TRBJ2-7, the V gene TRBV9; D is possibly TRBD2 (6 bases). The length of the CDR3 is 15 residues. Between the trimmed V and J ends, which lost 4 bases and 6 bases, there was a span of 20 bases. In germline, CDR1 is SGDLS, CDR2 YYNGEE.

The V and J genes are TRBV9 and TRBJ1-2, with 8 bases identical to TRBD1. The CDR3 spans 14 residues. V lost 0 bases and J lost 3; bases outside the gene matches: 1. Germline V gene lookup returns CDR1 SGDLS and CDR2 YYNGEE. The CDR3 DNA is TGTGCCAGCAGCGTAGCGGACAGGGACTATGGCTACACCTTC. Translating it yields CASSVADRDYGYTF.

This clonotype was seen ten or more times. J is TRBJ2-7 and V is TRBV12-3 or TRBV12-4; 9 bases map to TRBD1. This CDR3 comprises 14 residues. Germline trimming cut 6 bases from V and 6 bases from J; bases unmatched to any gene: 9. CDR3 residues: CASRMGTGFSEQYF. The CDR3 coding sequence is TGTGCCAGCAGAATGGGGACAGGGTTCTCCGAGCAGTACTTC.

This clonotype was detected only a few times. The gene calls are TRBV24-1 and TRBJ2-7; no reliable D call. V lost 9 bases, J lost 10 bases, and 12 bases lay in between. The CDR3 totals 10 residues. Germline V gene data show CDR1 as KGHDR and CDR2 as SFDVKD. The chain's CDR3 is CATPDRRQYF. For the CDR3, the DNA is TGTGCCACCCCAGACCGGCGCCAGTACTTC.

This clonotype was counted at least ten times. V usage is TRBV2 and J usage is TRBJ2-3; 7 bases line up with TRBD2. The germline V gene has CDR1 SNHLY and CDR2 FYNNEI. The CDR3 runs 13 residues. J gave up 1 base and V 8 bases, and 3 bases lay outside the gene matches. CDR3 region: CASDTSGTDTQYF. The CDR3 nucleotides are TGTGCCAGCGACACTAGCGGCACAGATACGCAGTATTTT.

This clonotype was detected ten times or more. The chain is built from TRBV19 and TRBJ2-7; D possibly corresponds to TRBD2 (6 bases). CDR1 is LNHDA, CDR2 SQIVND, per germline (reference sequence). The CDR3 runs to 15 residues. Trimming stripped 5 bases from V and 0 bases from J, with 14 bases between. The CDR3 DNA sequence: TGTGCCAGTAGTTCCGCGGGGCGGGGCTCCTACGAGCAGTACTTC. Translated: CASSSAGRGSYEQYF.

This sequence joins TRBV20-1 and TRBJ2-7, with TRBD2 matching over 7 bases. Unmatched junction bases numbered 10, after V lost 4 bases and J lost 4 bases. CDR1 is DFQATT and CDR2 is SNEGSKA in the germline V gene (reference sequence). The CDR3 runs to 14 residues. In DNA, the CDR3 is TGCAGTGCTAATACCGGGACTAAAACATACGAGCAGTACTTC. This sequence encodes CSANTGTKTYEQYF.

Many counts were recorded for this clonotype. The J gene is TRBJ2-2, the V gene TRBV19; 11 bases line up with TRBD2. CDR3 size: 15 residues. The germline gives CDR1 LNHDA, CDR2 SQIVND (reference sequence). V trimming: 8 bases; J trimming: 5 bases; junction bases outside the gene matches: 7. CDR3 coding DNA: TGTGCCAGTCAGGGGCGGACTAGCGGGACCGGGGAGCTGTTTTTT. Translation: CASQGRTSGTGELFF.

This clonotype was observed a few times. V usage is TRBV7-2 and J usage is TRBJ1-1; possible D gene TRBD1, 6 bases. This CDR3 region has 13 residues. The germline V gene has CDR1 SGHTA and CDR2 FQGNSA. V lost 5 bases and J lost 8, with 15 bases in between. The CDR3 loop is CASSPSGGAEAFF. The CDR3 nucleotides read TGTGCCAGCAGCCCCAGTGGGGGGGCCGAAGCTTTCTTT.

This clonotype was counted once. The chain is built from TRBV9 and TRBJ2-5; 7 bases fit TRBD2. The germline V gene has CDR1 SGDLS and CDR2 YYNGEE. Trimming at V came to 2 bases and at J to 5 bases, leaving 12 bases not matched to a gene. The CDR3 spans 16 residues. The chain's CDR3 is CASSVARGSGRETQYF. In DNA form, the CDR3 reads TGTGCCAGCAGCGTGGCACGGGGTAGCGGGCGGGAGACCCAGTACTTC.

This clonotype was picked up many times. This chain connects TRBV2 to TRBJ1-4; possibly TRBD1 for D (6 bases). Trimming took off 4 bases at V and 8 bases at J, with 11 bases between the two ends. Per the germline V gene, CDR1 is SNHLY and CDR2 is FYNNEI. The CDR3 length is 13 residues. CDR3 region: CASSVRGGEKLFF. The CDR3 region has the DNA TGTGCCAGCAGTGTCAGGGGTGGGGAAAAACTGTTTTTT.

The chain is built from TRBV2 and TRBJ1-5; D is uncertain. Trimming left V 7 bases short and J 9 bases short, with 16 bases between. The CDR3 extends over 13 amino acids. CDR1 is SNHLY and CDR2 is FYNNEI in the germline V gene. The CDR3 here is CASNGGNQLPQHF. DNA of the CDR3: TGTGCCAGCAACGGAGGGAATCAGTTGCCCCAGCATTTT.

This clonotype has at least ten counts. The chain recombines TRBV19 with TRBJ1-5; D is perhaps TRBD1 (6 bases). This CDR3 is 14 amino acids long. Germline values: CDR1 LNHDA, CDR2 SQIVND (reference sequence). Trimming pared 10 bases from V and 2 bases from J, leaving 15 bases between. For the CDR3, the DNA is TGTGCCAACAAAACAGGGAATGGCAATCAGCCCCAGCATTTT. Protein: CANKTGNGNQPQHF. The full variable domain, completed using reference TRBV19 and TRBJ1-5, is DGGITQSPKYLFRKEGQNVTLSCEQNLNHDAMYWYRQDPGQGLRLIYYSQIVNDFQKGDIAEGYSVSREKKESFPLTVTSAQKNPTAFYLCANKTGNGNQPQHFGDGTRLSIL.

About this clonotype itself: Given a much more abundant clone one base away, this may be a read error. This chain links TRBV6-1 with TRBJ1-2; unclear D gene. Germline V gives CDR1 MNHNS, CDR2 SASEGT. CDR3 length: 13 residues. CDR3 sequence (DNA): TGTGCCAGCAGTGAACAGGACGGCTATGGCAACACCTTC. This encodes CASSEQDGYGNTF.

This clonotype was seen a handful of times. This chain uses TRBV29-1 with TRBJ1-3; possible D gene TRBD1, 5 bases. This CDR3 has 14 residues. Per germline, CDR1 SQVTM and CDR2 ANQGSEA. V shed 5 bases and J shed 1 base, with 12 bases lying between them. The CDR3 is CSVSTEGSGNTIYF. Written as DNA, the CDR3 is TGCAGCGTTTCGACAGAAGGTTCTGGAAACACCATATATTTT.

This clonotype was detected a few times. The rearrangement uses TRBV7-2 and TRBJ2-7, with D unclear. Per the germline V gene, CDR1 is SGHTA and CDR2 is FQGNSA. The CDR3 spans 11 residues. The V end lost 10 bases, the J end lost 2 bases, and 9 bases lay between the germline ends. This chain's CDR3 is CATAETYEQYF. The CDR3 coding sequence is TGTGCCACGGCGGAAACCTACGAGCAGTACTTC.

The chain joins TRBV2 to TRBJ2-1; tentatively, D is TRBD2 (6 bases). The germline CDR1 and CDR2 sequences are SNHLY and FYNNEI. The CDR3 spans 16 residues. The ends were cut back, 11 bases at V and 5 bases at J, with 25 bases in the middle. CDR3 amino acids: CALLGPRVGGNNEQFF. CDR3 bases: TGTGCCCTCCTCGGACCACGAGTCGGGGGAAACAATGAGCAGTTCTTC.

This clonotype was found many times. The rearrangement links TRBV3-1 to TRBJ2-7; D unclear. The CDR3 totals 12 residues. Germline CDR1 and CDR2: LGHDT and YNNKEL (reference sequence). The V gene lost 4 bases and the J gene lost 6 bases, with 10 bases spanning the gap. The CDR3 loop reads CASSRSEVEQYF. In DNA form, the CDR3 reads TGTGCCAGCAGCCGAAGCGAAGTCGAGCAGTACTTC.